This T cell receptor (beta chain) emerged from a study of cytomegalovirus exposure and HLA in healthy donors. Study-wide results and limits: Across HLA loci, a later analysis found differing TCR association rates, with DRB1 most and HLA-C fewest.

The CDR3 extends over 14 amino acids. The ends were cut back, 3 bases at V and 1 base at J, with 6 bases in the middle. The germline V gene encodes CDR1 SGHAT and CDR2 FQDESV (reference sequence). The PCR used 60 Vbeta and 13 Jbeta primers. The assay was immunoSEQ multiplex PCR, and TCRdb's table has in-frame clones only and misses some. Its table lists 100,000 to 150,000 clones. For this clone: Its cognate antigen is unknown.

The chain recombines TRBV11-1 with TRBJ2-2; D unresolved. The source of this sequence is a young man in good health and CMV-seronegative. Sequenced: PBMCs. CDR3 amino acids: CASSFSGNTGELFF. As DNA, the CDR3 is TGTGCCAGCAGCTTCTCAGGGAACACCGGGGAGCTGTTTTTT. The full variable domain, completed using reference TRBV11-1 and TRBJ2-2, is EAEVAQSPRYKITEKSQAVAFWCDPISGHATLYWYRQILGQGPELLVQFQDESVVDDSQLPKDRFSAERLKGVDSTLKIQPAELGDSAMYLCASSFSGNTGELFFGEGSRLTVL.